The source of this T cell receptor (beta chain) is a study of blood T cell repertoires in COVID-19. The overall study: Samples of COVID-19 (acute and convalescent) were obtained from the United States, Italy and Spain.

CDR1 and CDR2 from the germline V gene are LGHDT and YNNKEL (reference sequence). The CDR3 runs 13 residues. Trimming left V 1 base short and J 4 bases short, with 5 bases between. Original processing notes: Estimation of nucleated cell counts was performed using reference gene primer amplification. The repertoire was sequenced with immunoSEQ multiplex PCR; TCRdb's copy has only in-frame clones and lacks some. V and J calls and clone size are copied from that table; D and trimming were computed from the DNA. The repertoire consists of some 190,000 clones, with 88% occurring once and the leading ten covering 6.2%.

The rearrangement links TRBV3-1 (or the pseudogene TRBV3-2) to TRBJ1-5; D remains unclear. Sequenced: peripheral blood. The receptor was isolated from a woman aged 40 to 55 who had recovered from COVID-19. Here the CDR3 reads CASSQGVNQPQHF. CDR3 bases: TGTGCCAGCAGCCAAGGAGTAAATCAGCCCCAGCATTTT.